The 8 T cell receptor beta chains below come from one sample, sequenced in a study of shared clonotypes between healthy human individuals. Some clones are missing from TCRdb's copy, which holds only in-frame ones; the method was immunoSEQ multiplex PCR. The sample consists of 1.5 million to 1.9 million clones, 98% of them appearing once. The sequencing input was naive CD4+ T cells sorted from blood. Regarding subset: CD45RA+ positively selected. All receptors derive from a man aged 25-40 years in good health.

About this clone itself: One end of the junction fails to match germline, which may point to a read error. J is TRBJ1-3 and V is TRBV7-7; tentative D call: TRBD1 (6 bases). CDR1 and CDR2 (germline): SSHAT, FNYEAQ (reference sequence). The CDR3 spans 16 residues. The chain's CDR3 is CASSKGAGVSGNTIYF. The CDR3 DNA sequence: TGTGCTAGCAGTAAAGGCGCAGGGGTCTCTGGAAACACCATATATTTT.

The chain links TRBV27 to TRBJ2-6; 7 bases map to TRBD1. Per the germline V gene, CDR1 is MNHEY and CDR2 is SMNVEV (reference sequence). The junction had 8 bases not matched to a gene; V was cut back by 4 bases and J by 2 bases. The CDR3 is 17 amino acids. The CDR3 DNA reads TGTGCCAGCAGTTCCTGGCAGGGGGTGCCTGGGGCCAACGTCCTGACTTTC. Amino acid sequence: CASSSWQGVPGANVLTF. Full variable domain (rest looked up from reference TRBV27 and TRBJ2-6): EAQVTQNPRYLITVTGKKLTVTCSQNMNHEYMSWYRQDPGLGLRQIYYSMNVEVTDKGDVPEGYKVSRKEKRNFPLILESPSPNQTSLYFCASSSWQGVPGANVLTFGAGSRLTVL.

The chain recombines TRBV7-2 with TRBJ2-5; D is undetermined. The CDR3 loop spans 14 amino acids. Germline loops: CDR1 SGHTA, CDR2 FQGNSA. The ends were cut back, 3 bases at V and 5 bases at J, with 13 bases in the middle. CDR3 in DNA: TGTGCCAGCAGCTTTTTTTCAGTTGGGGAGACCCAGTACTTC. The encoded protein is CASSFFSVGETQYF.

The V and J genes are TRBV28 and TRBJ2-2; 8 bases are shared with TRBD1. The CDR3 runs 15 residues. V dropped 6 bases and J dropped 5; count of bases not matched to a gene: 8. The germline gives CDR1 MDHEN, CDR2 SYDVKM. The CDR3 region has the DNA TGTGCCAGCAGGCTGAGGACAGGGTGGACCGGGGAGCTGTTTTTT. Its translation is CASRLRTGWTGELFF.

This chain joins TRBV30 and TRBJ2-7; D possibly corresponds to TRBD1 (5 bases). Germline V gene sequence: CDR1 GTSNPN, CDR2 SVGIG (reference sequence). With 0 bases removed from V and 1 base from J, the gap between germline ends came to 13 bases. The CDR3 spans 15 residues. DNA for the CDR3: TGTGCCTGGAGTGTACGCAAGGGGTTGTCCTACGAGCAGTACTTC. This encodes CAWSVRKGLSYEQYF.

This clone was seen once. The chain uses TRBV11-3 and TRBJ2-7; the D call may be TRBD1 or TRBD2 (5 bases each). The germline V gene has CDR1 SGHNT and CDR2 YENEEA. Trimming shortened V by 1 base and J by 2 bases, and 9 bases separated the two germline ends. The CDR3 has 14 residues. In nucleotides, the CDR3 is TGTGCCAGCAGCTTAGGGGACGGGACCTACGAGCAGTACTTC. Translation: CASSLGDGTYEQYF.

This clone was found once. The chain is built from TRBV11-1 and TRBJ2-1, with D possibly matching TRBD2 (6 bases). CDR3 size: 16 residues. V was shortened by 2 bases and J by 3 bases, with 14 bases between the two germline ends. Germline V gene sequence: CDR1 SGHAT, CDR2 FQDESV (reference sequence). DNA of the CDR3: TGTGCCAGCAGCTTACACGGGAGTGACAGCTACAATGAGCAGTTCTTC. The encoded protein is CASSLHGSDSYNEQFF.

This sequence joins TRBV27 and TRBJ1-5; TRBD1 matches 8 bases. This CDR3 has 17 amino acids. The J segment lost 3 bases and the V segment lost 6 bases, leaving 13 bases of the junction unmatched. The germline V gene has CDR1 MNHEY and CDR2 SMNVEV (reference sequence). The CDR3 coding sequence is TGTGCCAGCAGCCCGACCGGGACAGGAGGATTCAATCAGCCCCAGCATTTT. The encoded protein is CASSPTGTGGFNQPQHF.